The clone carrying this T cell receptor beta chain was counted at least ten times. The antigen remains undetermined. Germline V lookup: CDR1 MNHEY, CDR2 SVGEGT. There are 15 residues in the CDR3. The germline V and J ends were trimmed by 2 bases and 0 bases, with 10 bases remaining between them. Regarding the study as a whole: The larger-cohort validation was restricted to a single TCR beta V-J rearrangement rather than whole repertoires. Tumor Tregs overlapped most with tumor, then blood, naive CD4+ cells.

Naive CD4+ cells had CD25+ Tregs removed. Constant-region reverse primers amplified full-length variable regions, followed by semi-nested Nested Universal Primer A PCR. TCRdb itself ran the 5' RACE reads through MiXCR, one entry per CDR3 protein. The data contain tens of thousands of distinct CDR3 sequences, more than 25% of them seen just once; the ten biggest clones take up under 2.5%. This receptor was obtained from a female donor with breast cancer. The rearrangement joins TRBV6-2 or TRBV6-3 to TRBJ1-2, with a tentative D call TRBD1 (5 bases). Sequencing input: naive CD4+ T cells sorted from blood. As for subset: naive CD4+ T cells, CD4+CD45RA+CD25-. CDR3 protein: CASSYGASSNYGYTF. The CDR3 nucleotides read TGTGCCAGCAGTTACGGGGCCAGTTCTAACTATGGCTACACCTTC.